Detailed here is one T cell receptor beta chain. The sample belongs to a study of T cells of healthy individuals. TCRdb ran MiXCR on the 5' RACE reads and lists one entry per CDR3 protein. The sample includes tens of thousands of distinct CDR3 sequences, roughly 5% seen only once; the top ten take around 7.6%. The clonotype comes from a female donor in good health.

The CDR3 spells CASSSRAAAQYNEQFF. The CDR3 nucleotides read TGTGCCAGCTCCTCAAGGGCAGCGGCCCAATACAATGAGCAGTTCTTC. The chain recombines TRBV28 with TRBJ2-1; D possibly corresponds to TRBD2 (5 bases). The length of the CDR3 is 16 residues. The V end was cut by 8 bases, the J end by 4 bases, with 21 bases between. Germline loops: CDR1 MDHEN, CDR2 SYDVKM.